Below, one T cell receptor (beta chain) is given with its context. Antigen specificity is unknown. Sorted out of PBMCs were CD4+ T cells and CD8+ T cells. These data originate in a study of CD8+ T cells in alopecia areata. About the research overall: Tofacitinib was taken orally by treated patients, and the dose was 5 to 10 mg twice daily.

Germline assignment: CDR1 LNHDA and CDR2 SQIVND (reference sequence). The V end lost 3 bases, the J end lost 8 bases, and 13 bases lay between the germline ends. The CDR3 runs 14 residues. Following RNA extraction, reverse transcription yielded cDNA that acted as the sequencing template. The protocol was immunoSEQ multiplex PCR, while the TCRdb copy is restricted to in-frame clones and leaves out a portion. The table lists 150,000 to 200,000 clones, around 60% of them singletons. Study-level findings and limits: Scalp lesions, especially in alopecia totalis/universalis, had higher clonality than normal scalp.

The receptor was isolated from a human donor with alopecia areata. The specimen was CD4+ T cells sorted from blood, collected at week 0. The J gene is TRBJ1-4, the V gene TRBV19, with a weak D call TRBD1 (5 bases). The CDR3 spells CASSMEGLGEKLFF. The CDR3 DNA follows: TGTGCCAGTAGTATGGAGGGGCTTGGAGAAAAACTGTTTTTT.